What follows is one T cell receptor (beta chain) and its context. This entry is derived from a study of control samples from healthy donors and cancer patients. Sequencing was performed with immunoSEQ multiplex PCR; in TCRdb, only in-frame clones are kept and a portion is missing. The table lists about 150,000 clones, 93% of them singletons. The V segment lost 1 base and the J segment 1 base; nucleotides outside the gene matches: 0. The CDR3 consists of 14 residues. Germline lookup yields CDR1 LGHDT and CDR2 YNNKEL (reference sequence). This TCR was recovered from a man aged 45-65 years in good health. The V gene is TRBV3-1 (or the pseudogene TRBV3-2), the J gene TRBJ2-7; 8 positions match TRBD2. Sequencing was carried out using blood. This CDR3 reads CASSQGGRSYEQYF. The CDR3 nucleotides read TGTGCCAGCAGCCAAGGCGGGAGGTCCTACGAGCAGTACTTC.